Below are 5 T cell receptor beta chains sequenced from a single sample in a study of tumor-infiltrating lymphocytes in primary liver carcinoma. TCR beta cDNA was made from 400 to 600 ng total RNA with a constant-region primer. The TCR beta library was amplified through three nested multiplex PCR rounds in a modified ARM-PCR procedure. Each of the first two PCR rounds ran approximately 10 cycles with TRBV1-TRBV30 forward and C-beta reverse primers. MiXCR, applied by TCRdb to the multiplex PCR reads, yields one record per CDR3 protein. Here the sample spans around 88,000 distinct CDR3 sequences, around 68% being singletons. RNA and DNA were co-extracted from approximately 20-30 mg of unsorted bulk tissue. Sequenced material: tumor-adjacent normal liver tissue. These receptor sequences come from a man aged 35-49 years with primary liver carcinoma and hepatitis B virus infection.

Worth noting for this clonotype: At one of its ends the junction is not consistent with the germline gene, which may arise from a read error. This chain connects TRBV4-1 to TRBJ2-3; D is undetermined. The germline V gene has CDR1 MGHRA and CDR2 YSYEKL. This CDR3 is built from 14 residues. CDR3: CASSQDQLAYTQYF. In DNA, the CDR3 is TGCGCCAGCAGTCAAGACCAATTGGCATATACGCAGTATTTT.

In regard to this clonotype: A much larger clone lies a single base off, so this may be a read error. As DNA, the CDR3 is TGTGTCAGCAGCTTGGCGGCGGGGGTCCCTACAGATACGCAGTATTTT. It codes for CVSSLAAGVPTDTQYF. V gene TRBV5-6 combines with J gene TRBJ2-3; 7 bases align to TRBD2. The germline V gene encodes CDR1 SGHDT and CDR2 YYEEEE. The CDR3 runs to 16 residues.

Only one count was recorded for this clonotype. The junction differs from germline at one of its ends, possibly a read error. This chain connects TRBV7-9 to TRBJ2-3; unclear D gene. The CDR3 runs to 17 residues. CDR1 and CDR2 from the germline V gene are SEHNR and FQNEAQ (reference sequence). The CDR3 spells CAISLVGLSENTDTQYF. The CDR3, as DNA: TGTGCCATCAGCTTAGTTGGGCTTTCCGAAAACACAGATACGCAATATTTT.

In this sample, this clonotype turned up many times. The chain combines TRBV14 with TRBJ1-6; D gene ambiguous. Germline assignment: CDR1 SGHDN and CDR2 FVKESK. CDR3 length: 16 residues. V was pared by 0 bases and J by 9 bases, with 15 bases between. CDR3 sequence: CASSQDPPGRRSPLHF. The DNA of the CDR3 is TGTGCCAGCAGCCAAGATCCCCCCGGTCGACGTTCACCCCTCCACTTT.

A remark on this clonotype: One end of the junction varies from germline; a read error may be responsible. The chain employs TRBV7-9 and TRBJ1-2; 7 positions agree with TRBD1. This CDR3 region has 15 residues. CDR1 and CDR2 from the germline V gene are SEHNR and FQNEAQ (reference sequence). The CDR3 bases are TGTGCCAGCAGCTTTAGCTTCGACAGGGACCCTGACTACATCTTC. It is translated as CASSFSFDRDPDYIF.